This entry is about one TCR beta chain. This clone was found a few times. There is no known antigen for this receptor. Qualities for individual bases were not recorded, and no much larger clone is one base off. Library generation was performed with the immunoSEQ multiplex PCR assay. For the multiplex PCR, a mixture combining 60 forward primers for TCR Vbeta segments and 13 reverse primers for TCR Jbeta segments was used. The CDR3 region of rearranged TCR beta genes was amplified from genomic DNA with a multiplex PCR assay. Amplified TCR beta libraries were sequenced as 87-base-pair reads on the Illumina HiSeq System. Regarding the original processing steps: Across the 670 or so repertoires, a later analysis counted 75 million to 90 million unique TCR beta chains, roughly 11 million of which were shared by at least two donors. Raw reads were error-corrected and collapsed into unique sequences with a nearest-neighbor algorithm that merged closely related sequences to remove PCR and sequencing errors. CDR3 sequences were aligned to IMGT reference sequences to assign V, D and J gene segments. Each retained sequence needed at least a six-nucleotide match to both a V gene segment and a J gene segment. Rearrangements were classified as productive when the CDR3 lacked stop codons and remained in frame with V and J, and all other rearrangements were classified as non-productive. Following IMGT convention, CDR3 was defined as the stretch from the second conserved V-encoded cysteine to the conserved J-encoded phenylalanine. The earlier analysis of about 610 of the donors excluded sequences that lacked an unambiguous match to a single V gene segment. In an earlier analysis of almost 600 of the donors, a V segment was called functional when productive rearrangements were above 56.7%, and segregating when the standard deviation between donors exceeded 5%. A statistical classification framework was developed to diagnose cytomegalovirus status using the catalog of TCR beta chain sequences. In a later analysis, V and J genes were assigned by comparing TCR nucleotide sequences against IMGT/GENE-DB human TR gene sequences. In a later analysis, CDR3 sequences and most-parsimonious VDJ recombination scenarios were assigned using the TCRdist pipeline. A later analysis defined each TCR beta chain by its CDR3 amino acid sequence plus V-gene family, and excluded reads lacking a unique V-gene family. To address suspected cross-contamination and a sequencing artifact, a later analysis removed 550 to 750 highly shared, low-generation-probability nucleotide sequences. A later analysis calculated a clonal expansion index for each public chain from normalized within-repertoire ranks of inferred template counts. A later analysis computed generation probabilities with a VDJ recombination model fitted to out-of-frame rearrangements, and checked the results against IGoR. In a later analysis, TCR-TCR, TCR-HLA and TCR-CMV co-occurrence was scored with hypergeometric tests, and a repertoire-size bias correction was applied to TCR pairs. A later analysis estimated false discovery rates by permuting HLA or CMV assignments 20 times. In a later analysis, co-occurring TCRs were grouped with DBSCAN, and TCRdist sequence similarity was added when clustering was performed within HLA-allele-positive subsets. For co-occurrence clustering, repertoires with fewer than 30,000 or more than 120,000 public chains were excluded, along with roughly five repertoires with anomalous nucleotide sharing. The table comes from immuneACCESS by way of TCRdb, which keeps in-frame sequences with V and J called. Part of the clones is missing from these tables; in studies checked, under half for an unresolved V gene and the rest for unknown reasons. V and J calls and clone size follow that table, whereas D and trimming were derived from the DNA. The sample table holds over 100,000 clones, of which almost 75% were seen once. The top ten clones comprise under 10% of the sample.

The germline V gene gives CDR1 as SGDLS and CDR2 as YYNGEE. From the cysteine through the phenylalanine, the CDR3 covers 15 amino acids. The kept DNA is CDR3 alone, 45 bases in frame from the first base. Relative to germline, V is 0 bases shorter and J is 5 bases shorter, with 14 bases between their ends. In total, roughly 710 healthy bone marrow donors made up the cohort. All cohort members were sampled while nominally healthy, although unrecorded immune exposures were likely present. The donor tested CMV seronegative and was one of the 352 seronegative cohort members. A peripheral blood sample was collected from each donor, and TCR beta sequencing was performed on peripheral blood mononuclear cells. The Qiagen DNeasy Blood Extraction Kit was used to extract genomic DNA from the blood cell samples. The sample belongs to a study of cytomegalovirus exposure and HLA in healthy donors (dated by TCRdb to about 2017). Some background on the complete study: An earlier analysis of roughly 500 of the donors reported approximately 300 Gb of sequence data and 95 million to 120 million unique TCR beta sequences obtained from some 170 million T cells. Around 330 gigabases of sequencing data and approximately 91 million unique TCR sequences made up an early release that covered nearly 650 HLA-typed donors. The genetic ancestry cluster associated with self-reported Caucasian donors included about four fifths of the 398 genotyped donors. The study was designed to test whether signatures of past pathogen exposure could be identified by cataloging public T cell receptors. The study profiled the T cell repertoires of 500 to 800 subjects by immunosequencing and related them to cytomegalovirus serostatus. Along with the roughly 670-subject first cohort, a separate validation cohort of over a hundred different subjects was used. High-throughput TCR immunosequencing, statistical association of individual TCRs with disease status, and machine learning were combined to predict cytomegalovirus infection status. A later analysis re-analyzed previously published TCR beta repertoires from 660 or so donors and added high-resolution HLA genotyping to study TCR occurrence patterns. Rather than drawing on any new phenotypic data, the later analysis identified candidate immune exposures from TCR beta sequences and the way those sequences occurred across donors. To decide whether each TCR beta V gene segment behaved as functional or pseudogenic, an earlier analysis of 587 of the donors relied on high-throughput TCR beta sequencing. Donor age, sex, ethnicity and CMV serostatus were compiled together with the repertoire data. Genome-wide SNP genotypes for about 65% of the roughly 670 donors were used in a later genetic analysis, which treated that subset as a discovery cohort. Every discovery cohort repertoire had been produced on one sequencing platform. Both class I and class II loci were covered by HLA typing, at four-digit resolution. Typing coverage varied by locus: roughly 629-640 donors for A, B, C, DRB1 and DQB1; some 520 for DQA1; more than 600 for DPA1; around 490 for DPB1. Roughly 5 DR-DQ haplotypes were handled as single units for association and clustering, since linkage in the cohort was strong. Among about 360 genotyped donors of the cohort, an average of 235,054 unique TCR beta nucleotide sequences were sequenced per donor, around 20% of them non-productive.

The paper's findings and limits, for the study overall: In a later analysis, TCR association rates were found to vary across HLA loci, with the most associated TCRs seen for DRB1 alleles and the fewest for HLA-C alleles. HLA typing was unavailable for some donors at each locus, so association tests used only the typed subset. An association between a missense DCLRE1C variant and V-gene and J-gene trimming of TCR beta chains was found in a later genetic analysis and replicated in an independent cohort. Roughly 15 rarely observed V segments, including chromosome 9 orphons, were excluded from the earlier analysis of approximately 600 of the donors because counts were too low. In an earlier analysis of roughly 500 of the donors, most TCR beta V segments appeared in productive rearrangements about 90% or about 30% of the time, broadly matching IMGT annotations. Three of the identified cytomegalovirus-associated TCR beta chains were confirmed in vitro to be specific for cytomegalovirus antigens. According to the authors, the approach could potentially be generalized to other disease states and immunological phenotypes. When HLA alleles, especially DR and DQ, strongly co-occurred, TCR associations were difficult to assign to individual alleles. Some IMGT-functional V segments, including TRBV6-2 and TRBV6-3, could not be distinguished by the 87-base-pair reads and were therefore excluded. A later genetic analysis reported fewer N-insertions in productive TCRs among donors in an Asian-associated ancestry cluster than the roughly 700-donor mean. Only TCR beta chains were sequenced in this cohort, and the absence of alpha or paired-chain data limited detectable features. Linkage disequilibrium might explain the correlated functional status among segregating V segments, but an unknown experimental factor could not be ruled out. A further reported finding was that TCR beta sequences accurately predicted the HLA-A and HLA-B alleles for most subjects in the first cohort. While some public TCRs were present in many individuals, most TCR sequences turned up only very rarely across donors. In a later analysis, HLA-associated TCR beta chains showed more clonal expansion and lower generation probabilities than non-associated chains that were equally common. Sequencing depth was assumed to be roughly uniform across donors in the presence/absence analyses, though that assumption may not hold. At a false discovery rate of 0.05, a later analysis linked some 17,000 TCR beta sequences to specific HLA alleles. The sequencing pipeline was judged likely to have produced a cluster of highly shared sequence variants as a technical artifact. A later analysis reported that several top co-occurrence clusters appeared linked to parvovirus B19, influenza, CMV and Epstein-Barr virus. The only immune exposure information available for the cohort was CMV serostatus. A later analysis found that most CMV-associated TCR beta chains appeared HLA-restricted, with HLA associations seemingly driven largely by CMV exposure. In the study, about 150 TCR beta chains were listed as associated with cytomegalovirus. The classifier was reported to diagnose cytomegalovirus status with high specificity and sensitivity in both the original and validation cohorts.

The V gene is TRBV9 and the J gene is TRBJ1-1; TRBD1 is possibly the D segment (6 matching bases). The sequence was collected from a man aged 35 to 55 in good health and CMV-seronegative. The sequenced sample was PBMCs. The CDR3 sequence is CASSVEGGGRTEAFF. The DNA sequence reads TGTGCCAGCAGCGTAGAAGGGGGTGGTAGGACTGAAGCTTTCTTT.